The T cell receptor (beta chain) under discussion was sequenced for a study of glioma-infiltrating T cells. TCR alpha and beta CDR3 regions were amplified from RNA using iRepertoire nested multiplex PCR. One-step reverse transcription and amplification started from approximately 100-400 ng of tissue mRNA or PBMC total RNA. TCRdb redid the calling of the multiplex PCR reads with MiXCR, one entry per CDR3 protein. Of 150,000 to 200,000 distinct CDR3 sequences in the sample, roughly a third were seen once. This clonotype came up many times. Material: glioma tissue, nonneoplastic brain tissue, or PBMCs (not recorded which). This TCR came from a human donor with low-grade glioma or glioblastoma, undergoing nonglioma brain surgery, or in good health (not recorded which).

For the CDR3, the DNA is TGTGCCAGCTCTCCCCGACAGGGGAACACTGAAGCTTTCTTT. Protein: CASSPRQGNTEAFF. The chain combines TRBV18 with TRBJ1-1; TRBD1 matches 7 bases. The CDR3 totals 14 residues. The J segment lost 1 base and the V segment lost 6 bases, leaving 5 bases of the junction unmatched. In germline, CDR1 is KGHSH, CDR2 LQKENI.